Each of the 20 T cell receptor beta chains below was sequenced from the same sample in a study of cytomegalovirus exposure and HLA in healthy donors (dated by TCRdb to about 2017). Libraries were made using the immunoSEQ multiplex PCR assay. TCRdb mirrors the immuneACCESS table, restricted to in-frame sequences. Some clones are absent from its copies; in checked studies, under half trace to an unresolved V gene, and the reason for the others is unknown. In all, the sample holds 200,000 to 250,000 clones, and around 90% of those were seen once. The ten biggest clones cover more than 1% of the sample. Sequencing was performed on PBMCs. Source of these receptors: a woman aged 18-29 years in good health and CMV-seronegative.

CDR3 residues: CASSLSFDNEQFF. The CDR3 DNA is TGTGCCAGTAGTCTTTCCTTCGACAATGAGCAGTTCTTC. The rearrangement joins TRBV19 to TRBJ2-1; D is unresolved. Trimming took 5 bases from V and 5 from J, leaving 10 bases between them. The CDR3 contains 13 residues. Germline CDR1 reads LNHDA; CDR2 reads SQIVND (reference sequence).

In this sample, this clone turned up once. The genes are TRBV5-1 and TRBJ1-4; unclear D gene. Germline assignment: CDR1 SGHRS and CDR2 YFSETQ. Trimming left V 1 base short and J 0 bases short, with 13 bases between. The CDR3 runs to 17 residues. The DNA for the CDR3 is TGCGCCAGCAGCTTGCGCATACCAGCGACAACTAATGAAAAACTGTTTTTT. Amino acids: CASSLRIPATTNEKLFF.

Concerning this clone itself: The sample carries other DNA sequences with the same CDR3. V and J are TRBV5-1 and TRBJ1-3; unclear D gene. Trimming took off 0 bases at V and 2 bases at J, with 9 bases between the two ends. Looked up from germline, CDR1 is SGHRS and CDR2 is YFSETQ. CDR3 length: 15 residues. The CDR3 nucleotides are TGCGCCAGCAGCTTGGGAGACACGGCTGGAAACACCATATATTTT. This encodes CASSLGDTAGNTIYF.

The rearrangement joins TRBV11-1 to TRBJ1-1; D may be TRBD1 (5 bases). Deletions cut 3 bases from V and 10 bases from J, with 9 bases between. The CDR3 runs to 11 residues. Germline values: CDR1 SGHAT, CDR2 FQDESV (reference sequence). The CDR3 reads CASSFRGGAFF. CDR3 nucleotides: TGTGCCAGCAGCTTTCGCGGGGGAGCTTTCTTT.

This chain uses TRBV19 with TRBJ1-2; unclear D gene. This CDR3 spans 8 amino acids. The germline CDR1 and CDR2 sequences are LNHDA and SQIVND (reference sequence). The CDR3 DNA sequence: TGTCCGGGGTATGGCTACACCTTC. The encoded protein is CPGYGYTF.

The rearrangement links TRBV6-5 to TRBJ2-7; D perhaps matches TRBD1 (5 bases). V lost 5 bases, J lost 3 bases, and 14 bases lay in between. Germline CDR1 and CDR2: MNHEY and SVGAGI. The CDR3 is made up of 14 amino acids. The CDR3 spells CASSRQPGFYEQYF. The CDR3 DNA is TGTGCCAGCAGTCGCCAACCAGGGTTCTACGAGCAGTACTTC.

The J gene is TRBJ1-5, the V gene TRBV23-1; no reliable D call. TRBV23-1 is reported as an ORF; its role is uncertain. The CDR3 is made up of 12 amino acids. CDR3 loop: CTPGRRNQPQHF. The CDR3 DNA reads TGCACCCCGGGGAGACGCAATCAGCCCCAGCATTTT.

This chain joins TRBV12-5 and TRBJ1-2, with a possible D match to TRBD1 (5 bases). CDR3 length: 13 residues. Germline V gives CDR1 LGHNT, CDR2 FRNRAP. V was cut by 2 bases and J by 8 bases, with 12 bases left in between. The CDR3: CASGLTTGKGYTF. CDR3 DNA: TGTGCTAGTGGTTTGACTACAGGAAAGGGCTACACCTTC. Full variable domain (remainder filled in from reference TRBV12-5 and TRBJ1-2): DARVTQTPRHKVTEMGQEVTMRCQPILGHNTVFWYRQTMMQGLELLAYFRNRAPLDDSGMPKDRFSAEMPDATLATLKIQPSEPRDSAVYFCASGLTTGKGYTFGSGTRLTVV.

V is TRBV28 and J is TRBJ1-5; 9 bases are shared with TRBD1. The germline gives CDR1 MDHEN, CDR2 SYDVKM. The CDR3 has 17 amino acids. V lost 6 bases and J lost 0; bases outside the gene matches: 9. The CDR3 loop is CASSPRTGDGSNQPQHF. CDR3 bases: TGTGCCAGCAGCCCGAGGACAGGGGATGGTAGCAATCAGCCCCAGCATTTT. The full variable domain, in which reference TRBV28 and TRBJ1-5 provide the parts outside the CDR3, is DVKVTQSSRYLVKRTGEKVFLECVQDMDHENMFWYRQDPGLGLRLIYFSYDVKMKEKGDIPEGYSVSREKKERFSLILESASTNQTSMYLCASSPRTGDGSNQPQHFGDGTRLSIL.

CDR3 protein: CASSFLPSNMGRRPQHF. The CDR3 DNA reads TGTGCCAGCAGTTTCCTCCCCTCCAATATGGGGAGGCGGCCCCAGCATTTT. The rearrangement joins TRBV28 to TRBJ1-5, with D hard to call. Germline V gene lookup returns CDR1 MDHEN and CDR2 SYDVKM. This CDR3 contains 17 residues. Deletions cut 3 bases from V and 9 bases from J, with 24 bases between.

The chain links TRBV5-5 to TRBJ2-3; no clear D gene. This CDR3 is 12 amino acids long. Germline-derived CDR1 and CDR2 are SGHKS and YYEKEE (reference sequence). The germline V and J ends were trimmed by 2 bases and 2 bases, with 3 bases remaining between them. CDR3 sequence reads: CASSFNTDTQYF. In nucleotides, the CDR3 is TGTGCCAGCAGCTTCAACACAGATACGCAGTATTTT. Drawing the rest from reference TRBV5-5 and TRBJ2-3, the complete variable domain is DAGVTQSPTHLIKTRGQQVTLRCSPISGHKSVSWYQQVLGQGPQFIFQYYEKEERGRGNFPDRFSARQFPNYSSELNVNALLLGDSALYLCASSFNTDTQYFGPGTRLTVL.

Only one count was recorded for this clone. The chain links TRBV30 to TRBJ1-5; D is possibly TRBD1 (6 bases). The CDR3 has 17 residues. V was shortened by 2 bases and J by 0 bases, with 17 bases between the two germline ends. Per germline, CDR1 GTSNPN and CDR2 SVGIG (reference sequence). The CDR3 DNA is TGTGCCTGGAGTATCCGGGGGGCGGCTTATAGCAATCAGCCCCAGCATTTT. Residues: CAWSIRGAAYSNQPQHF.

The rearrangement uses TRBV5-1 and TRBJ2-5; D is undetermined. V was cut by 3 bases and J by 1 base, with 13 bases left in between. The CDR3 extends over 15 amino acids. Germline values: CDR1 SGHRS, CDR2 YFSETQ. In DNA, the CDR3 is TGCGCCAGCAGCTACGAGCAAACAGCCCAAGAGACCCAGTACTTC. This encodes CASSYEQTAQETQYF. The full variable domain, its missing parts supplied by reference TRBV5-1 and TRBJ2-5, is KAGVTQTPRYLIKTRGQQVTLSCSPISGHRSVSWYQQTPGQGLQFLFEYFSETQRNKGNFPGRFSGRQFSNSRSEMNVSTLELGDSALYLCASSYEQTAQETQYFGPGTRLLVL.

DNA for the CDR3: TGTGCCAGCAGCTACACCGCCGTATCGAGCGGCTACACCTTC. Encoded protein: CASSYTAVSSGYTF. The rearrangement joins TRBV6-6 to TRBJ1-2; D is unresolved. The CDR3 totals 14 residues. The V gene lost 6 bases and the J gene lost 8 bases, with 19 bases spanning the gap. CDR1 MNHNY and CDR2 SVGAGI come from the germline V gene (reference sequence).

The chain has TRBV19 and TRBJ2-1; the match to TRBD2 covers 8 bases. From germline, CDR1 is LNHDA and CDR2 SQIVND (reference sequence). With 5 bases clipped from V and 6 bases from J, the junction kept 12 bases outside the gene matches. The CDR3 extends over 16 amino acids. The CDR3, as DNA: TGTGCCAGTAGTCGACTAGCGACGGGTGTTGGCAATGAGCAGTTCTTC. The encoded protein is CASSRLATGVGNEQFF.

CDR3 coding DNA: TGTGCCAGTTCGGTAGTTGGACGGGGCTATGGCTACACCTTC. Residues: CASSVVGRGYGYTF. V is TRBV19 and J is TRBJ1-2; no firm D call. Germline V gene sequence: CDR1 LNHDA, CDR2 SQIVND (reference sequence). Trimming stripped 8 bases from V and 4 bases from J, with 17 bases between. The CDR3 totals 14 residues.

The chain recombines TRBV11-3 with TRBJ1-1; 7 nucleotides line up with TRBD1. Per germline, CDR1 SGHNT and CDR2 YENEEA. CDR3 size: 15 residues. J gave up 0 bases and V 5 bases, and 6 bases lay outside the gene matches. CDR3 in DNA: TGTGCCAGCAGCCCAATGGGACAGATGAACACTGAAGCTTTCTTT. This codes for CASSPMGQMNTEAFF.

The V gene is TRBV30, the J gene TRBJ2-3, with 7 bases fitting TRBD2. The CDR3 runs to 14 residues. Per germline, CDR1 GTSNPN and CDR2 SVGIG (reference sequence). V lost 5 bases to trimming and J lost 1 base; unmatched junction nucleotides: 6. For the CDR3, the DNA is TGTGCCTGGGGCAGAACTAGCGGCACAGATACGCAGTATTTT. This translates into CAWGRTSGTDTQYF.

The CDR3 spells CASSLARTDIIQAYEQYF. DNA of the CDR3: TGTGCCAGCAGCTTAGCTCGGACAGATATAATCCAAGCCTACGAGCAGTACTTC. The rearrangement links TRBV7-8 to TRBJ2-7, with D possibly being TRBD1 (6 bases). Germline CDR1 and CDR2: SGHVS and FQNEAQ. Trimming pared 0 bases from V and 2 bases from J, leaving 20 bases between. CDR3 length: 18 residues.

This chain joins TRBV6-4 and TRBJ1-4; TRBD1 aligns across 7 bases. V shed 6 bases and J 4 bases; nucleotides not matched to a gene: 8. The CDR3 totals 15 residues. Germline V gene sequence: CDR1 MRHNA, CDR2 SNTAGT. The CDR3 sequence: CASSVGTASNEKLFF. The DNA for the CDR3 is TGTGCCAGCAGCGTCGGGACAGCCAGTAATGAAAAACTGTTTTTT.